A single sample is the source of the 27 T cell receptor beta chains below, sequenced in a study of cytomegalovirus exposure and HLA in healthy donors. Both 60 Vbeta primers and 13 Jbeta primers went into the PCR. TCRdb's table, derived via immunoSEQ multiplex PCR, lists solely in-frame clones and lacks some. The sample has 110,000 to 150,000 clones; over 60% are singletons. Sample: PBMCs. All receptors derive from a woman in her forties in good health and CMV-seronegative.

This clone has a handful of counts. The CDR3 here is CAIEITTGKVGEQYF. In DNA, the CDR3 is TGTGCCATCGAGATTACTACAGGGAAGGTGGGGGAGCAGTACTTC. The chain employs TRBV6-1 and TRBJ2-7; possible D gene TRBD1, 6 bases. The germline gives CDR1 MNHNS, CDR2 SASEGT. This CDR3 has 15 amino acids. V was trimmed by 10 bases and J by 7 bases, leaving 26 bases between them.

The gene calls are TRBV2 and TRBJ2-7; no definite D call. The CDR3 spans 11 residues. Trimming removed 2 bases at V and 3 bases at J, with 2 bases between. The germline V gene encodes CDR1 SNHLY and CDR2 FYNNEI. CDR3 region: CASSEYYEQYF. DNA of the CDR3: TGTGCCAGCAGTGAATACTACGAGCAGTACTTC.

V gene TRBV5-4 combines with J gene TRBJ2-5; maybe TRBD2 (7 bases). The V end was cut by 4 bases, the J end by 4 bases, with 14 bases between. The length of the CDR3 is 14 residues. Germline V gene sequence: CDR1 SGHNT, CDR2 YYREEE (reference sequence). CDR3 nucleotides: TGTGCCAGCAGCGGGGGCGGGAGTGGAGAGACCCAGTACTTC. It translates to CASSGGGSGETQYF.

This chain joins TRBV19 and TRBJ2-1; TRBD1 matches 7 bases. V was pared by 3 bases and J by 2 bases, with 4 bases of the junction left unmatched. The CDR3 is 15 amino acids. Germline V gene lookup returns CDR1 LNHDA and CDR2 SQIVND (reference sequence). CDR3 loop: CASSILQGAYNEQFF. In DNA form, the CDR3 reads TGTGCCAGTAGTATTCTGCAGGGGGCCTACAATGAGCAGTTCTTC.

The chain carries TRBV5-1 and TRBJ2-2, with TRBD2 identical over 9 bases. Unmatched junction bases numbered 10, after V lost 9 bases and J lost 4 bases. The CDR3 covers 15 residues. CDR1 is SGHRS, CDR2 YFSETQ, per germline. The CDR3: CATHSGRGGTGELFF. CDR3 coding DNA: TGCGCCACCCATAGCGGGAGAGGGGGCACCGGGGAGCTGTTTTTT.

The rearrangement joins TRBV30 to TRBJ2-1; 14 bases match TRBD2. J was trimmed by 9 bases and V by 5 bases; bases with no gene match: 9. This CDR3 spans 15 amino acids. Germline CDR1 reads GTSNPN; CDR2 reads SVGIG (reference sequence). The CDR3 nucleotides are TGTGCCTGGGCCTTGACTAGCGGGGGGGCCGGTGAGCAGTTCTTC. The encoded protein is CAWALTSGGAGEQFF.

The genes are TRBV7-9 and TRBJ1-1; 8 bases are a match to TRBD1. CDR1 SEHNR and CDR2 FQNEAQ come from the germline V gene (reference sequence). V lost 6 bases and J lost 3; bases outside the gene matches: 9. The CDR3 covers 15 residues. CDR3 bases: TGTGCCAGCAGTCTACCCGGACAGGGAGACACTGAAGCTTTCTTT. Translation: CASSLPGQGDTEAFF.

The V call is TRBV25-1, the J call TRBJ2-3; D is possibly TRBD2 (6 bases). Trimming took off 6 bases at V and 3 bases at J, with 22 bases between the two ends. The CDR3 runs 17 residues. The germline gives CDR1 MGHDK, CDR2 SYGVNS. The CDR3, as DNA: TGTGCCAGCAGGGCTCGCTGGGAGGCTGAGGGAACAGATACGCAGTATTTT. This codes for CASRARWEAEGTDTQYF.

The V and J genes are TRBV6-5 and TRBJ1-5, with 7 bases identical to TRBD1. Looked up from germline, CDR1 is MNHEY and CDR2 is SVGAGI. This CDR3 contains 13 residues. The ends lost 5 bases at V and 7 bases at J; junction bases unmatched: 5. The CDR3: CASSDRAEQPQHF. As DNA, the CDR3 is TGTGCCAGCAGTGACAGGGCCGAGCAGCCCCAGCATTTT.

This chain joins TRBV6-1 and TRBJ2-1, with 9 bases that match TRBD2. Germline CDR1 MNHNS, CDR2 SASEGT. The CDR3 is made up of 15 amino acids. V lost 7 bases, J lost 5 bases, and 9 bases stayed unmatched. DNA of the CDR3: TGTGCCAGCATCCCAAGCGGGGGGTATGACAATGAGCAGTTCTTC. It is translated as CASIPSGGYDNEQFF.

This chain uses TRBV2 with TRBJ1-4; 8 bases align to TRBD1. J lost 0 bases, V lost 6 bases, and 9 bases had no gene match. The CDR3 loop spans 17 amino acids. Germline V CDR1 and CDR2: SNHLY, FYNNEI. CDR3 residues: CASSTGGAIATNEKLFF. The CDR3 DNA sequence: TGTGCCAGCAGCACAGGGGGGGCAATTGCAACTAATGAAAAACTGTTTTTT. The whole variable domain, filled in from reference TRBV2 and TRBJ1-4, reads EPEVTQTPSHQVTQMGQEVILRCVPISNHLYFYWYRQILGQKVEFLVSFYNNEISEKSEIFDDQFSVERPDGSNFTLKIRSTKLEDSAMYFCASSTGGAIATNEKLFFGSGTQLSVL.

This chain joins TRBV7-2 and TRBJ2-2; D remains ambiguous. The V gene's germline CDR1 is SGHTA and CDR2 FQGNSA. V was pared by 2 bases and J by 2 bases, with 3 bases between. This CDR3 comprises 13 residues. For the CDR3, the DNA is TGTGCCAGCAGCTTATTAAACACCGGGGAGCTGTTTTTT. Protein sequence: CASSLLNTGELFF.

V usage is TRBV27 and J usage is TRBJ2-3, with TRBD2 matching over 11 bases. In germline, CDR1 is MNHEY, CDR2 SMNVEV (reference sequence). V trimming: 5 bases; J trimming: 8 bases; junction bases outside the gene matches: 12. CDR3 length equals 16 residues. The CDR3: CASSPRLAGGLVTQYF. The DNA of the CDR3 is TGTGCCAGCAGTCCTAGATTAGCGGGGGGGCTTGTTACGCAGTATTTT.

This clone showed up just once. The chain joins TRBV4-2 to TRBJ2-2; maybe TRBD2 (5 bases). Germline CDR1 is LGHNA and CDR2 is YNFKEQ. The CDR3 covers 16 residues. Trimming left V 0 bases short and J 0 bases short, with 8 bases between. The CDR3 loop is CASSQDRRANTGELFF. For the CDR3, the DNA is TGTGCCAGCAGCCAAGATCGGCGGGCGAACACCGGGGAGCTGTTTTTT.

V gene TRBV30 combines with J gene TRBJ2-2; D unresolved. The CDR3 covers 12 residues. The V end lost 8 bases, the J end lost 3 bases, and 10 bases lay between the germline ends. In germline, CDR1 is GTSNPN, CDR2 SVGIG (reference sequence). The CDR3 reads CALGYDTGELFF. The CDR3 nucleotides read TGTGCCCTAGGCTATGACACCGGGGAGCTGTTTTTT.

There are a few counts of this clone. The rearrangement links TRBV27 to TRBJ1-3, with TRBD1 as a possible D gene (6 bases). V lost 4 bases, J lost 0 bases, and 10 bases lay in between. This CDR3 contains 15 residues. Germline CDR1 MNHEY, CDR2 SMNVEV (reference sequence). The CDR3 here is CASSSRGTSGNTIYF. The CDR3 DNA reads as TGTGCCAGCAGTTCCAGGGGAACCTCTGGAAACACCATATATTTT.

CDR3 sequence (DNA): TGTGCCAGCAGCAGGGATTCAAGTGGCTACACCTTC. Its protein product is CASSRDSSGYTF. The V call is TRBV6-5, the J call TRBJ1-2, with D perhaps TRBD1 (5 bases). Germline values: CDR1 MNHEY, CDR2 SVGAGI. The germline V and J ends were trimmed by 6 bases and 7 bases, with 12 bases remaining between them. This CDR3 has 12 residues.

This clone was found a few times. This chain links TRBV4-2 with TRBJ1-4; D may be TRBD1 (5 bases). The germline V gene encodes CDR1 LGHNA and CDR2 YNFKEQ. The CDR3 length is 16 residues. V was shortened by 4 bases and J by 8 bases, with 20 bases between the two germline ends. This CDR3 is CASSPEHRAGGEKLFF. The CDR3 bases are TGTGCCAGCAGCCCAGAACACCGGGCCGGGGGGGAAAAACTGTTTTTT.

The rearrangement joins TRBV6-5 to TRBJ1-4, with 7 bases matching TRBD1. The germline gives CDR1 MNHEY, CDR2 SVGAGI. The CDR3 contains 14 residues. J lost 6 bases, V lost 5 bases, and 6 bases had no gene match. CDR3 region: CASSVQGPDEKLFF. The CDR3 DNA follows: TGTGCCAGCAGTGTACAGGGGCCGGATGAAAAACTGTTTTTT.

This rearrangement joins TRBV5-1 to TRBJ2-4; 7 positions agree with TRBD1. The junction had 4 bases not matched to a gene; V was cut back by 0 bases and J by 7 bases. The CDR3 is 14 residues long. CDR1 and CDR2 from the germline V gene are SGHRS and YFSETQ. This CDR3 reads CASSLVQGENIQYF. DNA for the CDR3: TGCGCCAGCAGCTTGGTCCAGGGGGAGAACATTCAGTACTTC.

The chain is built from TRBV5-4 and TRBJ2-1, with D perhaps matching TRBD2 (5 bases). Trimming removed 4 bases at V and 10 bases at J, with 18 bases between. Germline V gene data show CDR1 as SGHNT and CDR2 as YYREEE (reference sequence). CDR3 size: 14 residues. CDR3 sequence reads: CASSQDPGIPEQFF. CDR3 bases: TGTGCCAGCAGCCAAGATCCGGGGATTCCCGAGCAGTTCTTC.

This clone was detected only a few times. This chain joins TRBV18 and TRBJ1-5; D is unresolved. V gave up 6 bases and J gave up 4 bases, with 19 bases separating them. Germline V gene lookup returns CDR1 KGHSH and CDR2 LQKENI. The CDR3 totals 16 residues. The CDR3 loop reads CASSQTTPAGNQPQHF. In DNA, the CDR3 is TGTGCCAGCTCCCAAACGACCCCGGCGGGTAATCAGCCCCAGCATTTT. The full variable domain, its missing parts supplied by reference TRBV18 and TRBJ1-5, is NAGVMQNPRHLVRRRGQEARLRCSPMKGHSHVYWYRQLPEEGLKFMVYLQKENIIDESGMPKERFSAEFPKEGPSILRIQQVVRGDSAAYFCASSQTTPAGNQPQHFGDGTRLSIL.

The rearrangement uses TRBV6-5 and TRBJ1-4; 7 bases are shared with TRBD1. J lost 2 bases, V lost 5 bases, and 5 bases had no gene match. The CDR3 length is 15 residues. From germline, CDR1 is MNHEY and CDR2 SVGAGI. The CDR3 region is CASSPQGQTNEKLFF. The CDR3 coding sequence is TGTGCCAGCAGTCCACAGGGGCAGACTAATGAAAAACTGTTTTTT.

The chain uses TRBV19 and TRBJ1-1, with D possibly matching TRBD1 (6 bases). The length of the CDR3 is 15 residues. V was shortened by 5 bases and J by 5 bases, with 18 bases between the two germline ends. In germline, CDR1 is LNHDA, CDR2 SQIVND (reference sequence). Written as DNA, the CDR3 is TGTGCCAGTAGTCTGAGGGCCGCTGACAGGACTGAAGCTTTCTTT. Its translation: CASSLRAADRTEAFF.

The genes are TRBV6-1 and TRBJ1-5; no clear D. Germline CDR1 reads MNHNS; CDR2 reads SASEGT. Trimming stripped 7 bases from V and 0 bases from J, with 13 bases between. The CDR3 has 15 residues. The CDR3 spells CASTREEYSNQPQHF. CDR3 nucleotides: TGTGCCAGCACCCGCGAAGAATATAGCAATCAGCCCCAGCATTTT.

This clone was counted a single time. The chain couples TRBV4-1 to TRBJ2-2, with a weak D call TRBD2 (5 bases). V was cut by 1 base and J by 4 bases, with 16 bases left in between. The length of the CDR3 is 17 residues. Germline loops: CDR1 MGHRA, CDR2 YSYEKL. DNA of the CDR3: TGCGCCAGCAGCCAAGGGCGGGCGGTCAGAATCACCGGGGAGCTGTTTTTT. Its protein is CASSQGRAVRITGELFF.

This chain joins TRBV27 and TRBJ1-3; no clear D gene. This CDR3 has 13 amino acids. V dropped 2 bases and J dropped 3 bases, with 5 bases sitting between them. Germline V gives CDR1 MNHEY, CDR2 SMNVEV (reference sequence). CDR3 in DNA: TGTGCCAGCAGTTTAAATAGTGGAAACACCATATATTTT. Translated: CASSLNSGNTIYF.